This T cell receptor (beta chain) was recorded in a study of blood T cell repertoires in COVID-19. In Seattle, patients joined the study during active infection and were tracked longitudinally. The CDR3 has 14 residues. V dropped 0 bases and J dropped 5 bases, with 7 bases sitting between them. From germline, CDR1 is KGHDR and CDR2 SFDVKD. Generated by immunoSEQ multiplex PCR, the TCRdb table keeps only in-frame clones and is missing some. Among about 100,000 clones listed, about 87% were seen once. The rearrangement links TRBV24-1 to TRBJ2-1; a weak D match, TRBD1 (5 bases). This receptor was identified in a human donor with COVID-19, enrolled during active disease. The donor label of this sample is uncertain. The sample taken for sequencing was peripheral blood. This CDR3 is CATSDLDRDNEQFF. CDR3 sequence (DNA): TGTGCCACCAGTGATTTGGACAGAGACAATGAGCAGTTCTTC.